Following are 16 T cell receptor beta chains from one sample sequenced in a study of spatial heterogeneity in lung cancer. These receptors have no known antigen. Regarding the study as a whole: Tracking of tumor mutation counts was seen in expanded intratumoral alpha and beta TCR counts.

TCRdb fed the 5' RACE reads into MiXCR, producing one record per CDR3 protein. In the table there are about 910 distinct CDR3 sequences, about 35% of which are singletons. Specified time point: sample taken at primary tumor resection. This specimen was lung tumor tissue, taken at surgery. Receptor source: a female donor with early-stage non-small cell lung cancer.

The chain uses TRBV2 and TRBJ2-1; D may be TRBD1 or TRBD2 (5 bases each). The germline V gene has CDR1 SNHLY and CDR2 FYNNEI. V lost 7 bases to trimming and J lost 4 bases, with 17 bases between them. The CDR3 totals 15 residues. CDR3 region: CASKTGGRAYNEQFF. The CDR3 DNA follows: TGTGCCAGCAAGACTGGGGGTAGGGCTTACAATGAGCAGTTCTTC.

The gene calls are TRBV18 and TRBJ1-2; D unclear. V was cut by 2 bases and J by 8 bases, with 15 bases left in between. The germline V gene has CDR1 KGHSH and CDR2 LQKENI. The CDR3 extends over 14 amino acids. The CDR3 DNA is TGTGCCAGCTCACCAGTTGCTTCTAGTGAGGGCTACACCTTC. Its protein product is CASSPVASSEGYTF. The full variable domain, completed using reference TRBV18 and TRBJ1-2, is NAGVMQNPRHLVRRRGQEARLRCSPMKGHSHVYWYRQLPEEGLKFMVYLQKENIIDESGMPKERFSAEFPKEGPSILRIQQVVRGDSAAYFCASSPVASSEGYTFGSGTRLTVV.

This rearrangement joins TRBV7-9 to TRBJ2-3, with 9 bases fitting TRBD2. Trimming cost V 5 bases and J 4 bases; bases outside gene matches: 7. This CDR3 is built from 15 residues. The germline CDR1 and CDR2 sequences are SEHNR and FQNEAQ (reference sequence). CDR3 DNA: TGTGCCAGCAGCGTACGGACTAGCGAGGCAGATACGCAGTATTTT. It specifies CASSVRTSEADTQYF.

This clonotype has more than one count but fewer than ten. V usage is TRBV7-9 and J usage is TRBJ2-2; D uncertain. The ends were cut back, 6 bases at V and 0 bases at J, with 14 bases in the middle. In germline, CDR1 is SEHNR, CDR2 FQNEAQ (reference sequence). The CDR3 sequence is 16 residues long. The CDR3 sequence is CASSYRSIANTGELFF. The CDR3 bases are TGTGCCAGCAGTTATAGAAGCATAGCGAACACCGGGGAGCTGTTTTTT.

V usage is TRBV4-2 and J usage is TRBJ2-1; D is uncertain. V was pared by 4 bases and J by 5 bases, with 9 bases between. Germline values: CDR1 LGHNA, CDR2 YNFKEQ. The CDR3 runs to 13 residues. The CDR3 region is CASSLHSNNEQFF. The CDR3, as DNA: TGTGCCAGCAGCCTACACTCTAACAATGAGCAGTTCTTC.

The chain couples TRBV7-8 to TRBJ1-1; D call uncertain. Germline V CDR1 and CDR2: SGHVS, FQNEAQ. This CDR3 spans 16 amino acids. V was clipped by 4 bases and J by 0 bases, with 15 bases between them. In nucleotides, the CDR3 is TGTGCCAGCAGCTCCTCAGGAGCTAACATGAACACTGAAGCTTTCTTT. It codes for CASSSSGANMNTEAFF. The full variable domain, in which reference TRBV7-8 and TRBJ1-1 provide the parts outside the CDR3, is GAGVSQSPRYKVAKRGQDVALRCDPISGHVSLFWYQQALGQGPEFLTYFQNEAQLDKSGLPSDRFFAERPEGSVSTLKIQRTQQEDSAVYLCASSSSGANMNTEAFFGQGTRLTVV.

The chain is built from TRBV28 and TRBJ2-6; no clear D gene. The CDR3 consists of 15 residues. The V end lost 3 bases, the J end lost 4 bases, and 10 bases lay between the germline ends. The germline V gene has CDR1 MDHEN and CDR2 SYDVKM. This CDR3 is CASSFDVYGANVLTF. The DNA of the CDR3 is TGTGCCAGCAGTTTTGATGTCTACGGGGCCAACGTCCTGACTTTC.

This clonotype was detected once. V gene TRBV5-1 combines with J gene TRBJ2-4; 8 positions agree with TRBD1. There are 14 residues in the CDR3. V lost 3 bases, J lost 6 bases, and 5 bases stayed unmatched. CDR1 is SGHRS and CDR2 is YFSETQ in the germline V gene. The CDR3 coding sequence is TGCGCCAGCAGCTCCAGACAGGGGCGAAACATTCAGTACTTC. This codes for CASSSRQGRNIQYF.

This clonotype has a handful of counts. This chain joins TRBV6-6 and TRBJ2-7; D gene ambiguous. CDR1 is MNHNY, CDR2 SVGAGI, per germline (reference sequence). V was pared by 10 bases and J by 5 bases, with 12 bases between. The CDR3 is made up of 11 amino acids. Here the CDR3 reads CATTAANEQYF. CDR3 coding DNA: TGTGCCACCACCGCGGCAAACGAGCAGTACTTC.

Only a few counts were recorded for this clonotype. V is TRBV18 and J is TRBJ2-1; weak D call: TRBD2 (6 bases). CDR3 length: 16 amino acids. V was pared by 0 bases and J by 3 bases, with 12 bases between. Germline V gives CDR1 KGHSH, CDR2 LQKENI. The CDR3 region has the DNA TGTGCCAGCTCACCACCGCTGCAGGGAGGCTACAATGAGCAGTTCTTC. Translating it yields CASSPPLQGGYNEQFF.

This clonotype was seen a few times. The CDR3 nucleotides read TGTGCCAGCAGCTTACGACAGGGGGTTAACACCGGGGAGCTGTTTTTT. As protein: CASSLRQGVNTGELFF. The V and J genes are TRBV7-9 and TRBJ2-2; 9 bases agree with TRBD1. Germline V CDR1 and CDR2: SEHNR, FQNEAQ (reference sequence). V lost 2 bases and J lost 2; bases outside the gene matches: 3. This CDR3 has 16 residues.

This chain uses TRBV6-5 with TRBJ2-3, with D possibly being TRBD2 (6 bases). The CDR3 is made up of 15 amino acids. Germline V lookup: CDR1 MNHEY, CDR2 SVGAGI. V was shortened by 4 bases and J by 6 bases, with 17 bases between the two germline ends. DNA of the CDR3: TGTGCCAGCAGTTCCGGGACTCTCGGCTCGGATACGCAGTATTTT. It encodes CASSSGTLGSDTQYF.

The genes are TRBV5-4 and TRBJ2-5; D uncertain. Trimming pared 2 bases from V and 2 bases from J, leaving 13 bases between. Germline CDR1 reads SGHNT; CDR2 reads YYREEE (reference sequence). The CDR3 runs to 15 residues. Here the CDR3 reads CASSLLGRKQETQYF. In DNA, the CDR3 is TGTGCCAGCAGCTTATTAGGGCGTAAGCAAGAGACCCAGTACTTC.

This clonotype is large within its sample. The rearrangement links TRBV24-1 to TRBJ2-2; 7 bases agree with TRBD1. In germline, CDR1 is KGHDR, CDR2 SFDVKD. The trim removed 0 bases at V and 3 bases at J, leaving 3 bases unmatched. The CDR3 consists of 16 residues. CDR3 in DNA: TGTGCCACCAGTGATTTGAGAGGGGGCGACACCGGGGAGCTGTTTTTT. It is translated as CATSDLRGGDTGELFF.

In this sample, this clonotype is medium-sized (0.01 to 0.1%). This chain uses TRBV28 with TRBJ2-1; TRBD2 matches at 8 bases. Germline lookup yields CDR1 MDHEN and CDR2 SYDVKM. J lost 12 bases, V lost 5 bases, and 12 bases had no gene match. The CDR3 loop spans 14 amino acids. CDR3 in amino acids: CASSPPSSREGQFF. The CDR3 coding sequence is TGTGCCAGCAGTCCACCCTCTTCACGGGAGGGGCAGTTCTTC.

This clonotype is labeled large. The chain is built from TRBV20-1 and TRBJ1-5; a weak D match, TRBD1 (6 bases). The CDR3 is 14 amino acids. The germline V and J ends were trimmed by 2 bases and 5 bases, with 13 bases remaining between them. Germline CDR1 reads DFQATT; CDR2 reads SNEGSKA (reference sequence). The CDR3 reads CSARPGAGDQPQHF. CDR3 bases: TGCAGTGCTAGACCGGGGGCGGGGGATCAGCCCCAGCATTTT.